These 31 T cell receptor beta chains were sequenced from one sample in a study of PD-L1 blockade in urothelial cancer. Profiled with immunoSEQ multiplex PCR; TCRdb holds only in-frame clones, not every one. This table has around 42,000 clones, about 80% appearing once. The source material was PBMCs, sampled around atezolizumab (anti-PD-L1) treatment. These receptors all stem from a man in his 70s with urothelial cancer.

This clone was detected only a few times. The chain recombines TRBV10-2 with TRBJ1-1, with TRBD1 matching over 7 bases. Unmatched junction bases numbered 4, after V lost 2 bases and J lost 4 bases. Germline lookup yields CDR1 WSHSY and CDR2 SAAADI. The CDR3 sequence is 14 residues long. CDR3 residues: CASSEGRDSTEAFF. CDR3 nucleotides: TGCGCCAGCAGTGAGGGGCGGGACAGCACTGAAGCTTTCTTT.

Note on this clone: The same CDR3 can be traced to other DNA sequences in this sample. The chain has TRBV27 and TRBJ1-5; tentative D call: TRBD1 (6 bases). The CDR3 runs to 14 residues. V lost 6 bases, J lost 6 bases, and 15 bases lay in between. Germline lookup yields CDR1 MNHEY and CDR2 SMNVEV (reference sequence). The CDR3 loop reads CASSFEGQGQPQHF. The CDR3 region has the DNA TGTGCCAGCAGCTTCGAGGGACAAGGTCAGCCCCAGCATTTT.

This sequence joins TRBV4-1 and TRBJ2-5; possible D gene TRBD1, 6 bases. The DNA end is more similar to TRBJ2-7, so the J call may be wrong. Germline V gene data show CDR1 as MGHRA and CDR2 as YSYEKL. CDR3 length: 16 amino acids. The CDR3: CASSQEPGARAYEQYF. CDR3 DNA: TGCGCCAGCAGCCAAGAACCAGGGGCCCGCGCCTACGAGCAGTACTTC.

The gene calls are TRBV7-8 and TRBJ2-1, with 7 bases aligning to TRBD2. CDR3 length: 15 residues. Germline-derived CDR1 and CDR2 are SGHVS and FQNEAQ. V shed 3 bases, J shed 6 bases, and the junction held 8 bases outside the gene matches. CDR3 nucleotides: TGTGCCAGCAGCTTGGCCGGGACTAAGGCCAATGAGCAGTTCTTC. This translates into CASSLAGTKANEQFF.

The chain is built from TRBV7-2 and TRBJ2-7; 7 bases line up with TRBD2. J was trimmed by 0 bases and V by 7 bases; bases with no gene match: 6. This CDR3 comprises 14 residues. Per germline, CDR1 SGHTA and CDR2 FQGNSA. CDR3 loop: CASNLGRYSYEQYF. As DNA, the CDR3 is TGTGCCAGCAATCTCGGGAGGTACTCCTACGAGCAGTACTTC.

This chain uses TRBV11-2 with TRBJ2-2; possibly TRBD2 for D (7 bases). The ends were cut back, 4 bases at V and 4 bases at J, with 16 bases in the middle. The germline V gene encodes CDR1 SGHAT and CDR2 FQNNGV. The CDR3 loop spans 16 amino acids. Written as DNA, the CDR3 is TGTGCCAGCAGCTACCAAAGGGGGGGCGGCACCGGGGAGCTGTTTTTT. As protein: CASSYQRGGGTGELFF. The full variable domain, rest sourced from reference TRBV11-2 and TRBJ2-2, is EAGVAQSPRYKIIEKRQSVAFWCNPISGHATLYWYQQILGQGPKLLIQFQNNGVVDDSQLPKDRFSAERLKGVDSTLKIQPAKLEDSAVYLCASSYQRGGGTGELFFGEGSRLTVL.

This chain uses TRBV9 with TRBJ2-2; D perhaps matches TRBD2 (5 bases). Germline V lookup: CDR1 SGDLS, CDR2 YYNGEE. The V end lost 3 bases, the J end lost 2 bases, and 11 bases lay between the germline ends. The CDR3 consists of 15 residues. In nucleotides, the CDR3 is TGTGCCAGCAGCGCTTCCAGCGGTAACACCGGGGAGCTGTTTTTT. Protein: CASSASSGNTGELFF.

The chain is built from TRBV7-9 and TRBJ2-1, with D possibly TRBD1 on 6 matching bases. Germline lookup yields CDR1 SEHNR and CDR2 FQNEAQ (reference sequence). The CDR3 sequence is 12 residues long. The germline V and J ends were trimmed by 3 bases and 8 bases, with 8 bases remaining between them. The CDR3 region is CASSFGQYEQFF. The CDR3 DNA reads TGTGCCAGCAGCTTCGGACAGTATGAGCAGTTCTTC.

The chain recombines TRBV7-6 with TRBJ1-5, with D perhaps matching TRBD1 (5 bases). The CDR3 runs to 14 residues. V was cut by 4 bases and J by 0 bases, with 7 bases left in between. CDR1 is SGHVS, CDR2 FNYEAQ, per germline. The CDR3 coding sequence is TGTGCCAGCAGCTCGGGGGGTAGCAATCAGCCCCAGCATTTT. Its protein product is CASSSGGSNQPQHF.

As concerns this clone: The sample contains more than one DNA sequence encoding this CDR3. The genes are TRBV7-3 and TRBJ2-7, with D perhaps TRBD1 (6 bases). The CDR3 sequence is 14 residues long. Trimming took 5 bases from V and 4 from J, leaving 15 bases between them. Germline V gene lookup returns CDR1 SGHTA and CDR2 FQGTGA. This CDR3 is CASSLGAESYEQYF. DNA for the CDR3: TGTGCCAGCAGCCTGGGGGCCGAAAGTTACGAGCAGTACTTC. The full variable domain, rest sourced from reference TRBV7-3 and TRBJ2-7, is GAGVSQTPSNKVTEKGKYVELRCDPISGHTALYWYRQSLGQGPEFLIYFQGTGAADDSGLPNDRFFAVRPEGSVSTLKIQRTERGDSAVYLCASSLGAESYEQYFGPGTRLTVT.

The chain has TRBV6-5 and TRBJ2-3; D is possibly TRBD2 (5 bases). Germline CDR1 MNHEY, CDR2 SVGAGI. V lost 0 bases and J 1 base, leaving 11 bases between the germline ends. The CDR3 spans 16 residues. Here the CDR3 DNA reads TGTGCCAGCAGTTACTCGAAACGGGATGGCACAGATACGCAGTATTTT. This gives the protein CASSYSKRDGTDTQYF.

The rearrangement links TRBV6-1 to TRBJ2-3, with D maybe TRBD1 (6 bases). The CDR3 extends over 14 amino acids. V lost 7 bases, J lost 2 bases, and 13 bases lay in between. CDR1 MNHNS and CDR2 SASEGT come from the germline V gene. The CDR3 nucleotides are TGTGCCAGCAAACGGAGACAGGTCACAGATACGCAGTATTTT. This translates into CASKRRQVTDTQYF.

The CDR3 DNA follows: TGTGCCAGCAGTCTTGGACTAGCGTTCTACAATGAGCAGTTCTTC. Protein product: CASSLGLAFYNEQFF. The chain combines TRBV7-8 with TRBJ2-1; 9 bases are shared with TRBD2. Unmatched junction bases numbered 6, after V lost 6 bases and J lost 3 bases. The CDR3 is made up of 15 amino acids. Per germline, CDR1 SGHVS and CDR2 FQNEAQ.

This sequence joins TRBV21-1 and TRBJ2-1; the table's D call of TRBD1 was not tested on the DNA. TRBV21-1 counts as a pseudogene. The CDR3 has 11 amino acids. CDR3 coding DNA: TGTGCCAGCAGCAGGGGGCTAGGGGCGTTCTTC. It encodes CASSRGLGAFF.

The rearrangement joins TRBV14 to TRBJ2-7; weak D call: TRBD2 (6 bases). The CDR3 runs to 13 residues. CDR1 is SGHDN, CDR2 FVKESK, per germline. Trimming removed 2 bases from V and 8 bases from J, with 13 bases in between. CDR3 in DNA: TGTGCCAGCAGCCAAATTGTCGGGGGTCAGCAGTACTTC. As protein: CASSQIVGGQQYF.

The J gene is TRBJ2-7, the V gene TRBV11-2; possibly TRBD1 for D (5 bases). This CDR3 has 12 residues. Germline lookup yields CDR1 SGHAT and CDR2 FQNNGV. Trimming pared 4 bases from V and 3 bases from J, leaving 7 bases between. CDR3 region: CASSSGNYEQYF. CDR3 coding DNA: TGTGCCAGCAGCTCAGGGAACTACGAGCAGTACTTC.

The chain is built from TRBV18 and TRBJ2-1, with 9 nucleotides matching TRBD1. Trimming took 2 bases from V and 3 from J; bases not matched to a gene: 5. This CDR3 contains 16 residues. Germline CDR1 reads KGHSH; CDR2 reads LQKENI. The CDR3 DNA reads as TGTGCCAGCTCACCAAACCGGGACAGGGACTACAATGAGCAGTTCTTC. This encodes CASSPNRDRDYNEQFF.

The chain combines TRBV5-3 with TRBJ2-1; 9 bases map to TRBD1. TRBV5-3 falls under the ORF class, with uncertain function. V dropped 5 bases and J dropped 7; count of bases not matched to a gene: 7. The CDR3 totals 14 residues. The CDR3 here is CARRSNRGLNEQFF. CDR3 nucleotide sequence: TGTGCCAGAAGATCGAACAGGGGGCTGAATGAGCAGTTCTTC.

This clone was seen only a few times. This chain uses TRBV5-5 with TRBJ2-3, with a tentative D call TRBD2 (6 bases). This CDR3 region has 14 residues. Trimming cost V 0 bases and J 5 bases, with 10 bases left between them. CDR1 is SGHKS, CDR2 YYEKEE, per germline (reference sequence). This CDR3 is CASSLGLALDTQYF. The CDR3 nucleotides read TGTGCCAGCAGCTTGGGGCTAGCGTTAGATACGCAGTATTTT. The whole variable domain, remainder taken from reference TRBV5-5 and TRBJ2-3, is DAGVTQSPTHLIKTRGQQVTLRCSPISGHKSVSWYQQVLGQGPQFIFQYYEKEERGRGNFPDRFSARQFPNYSSELNVNALLLGDSALYLCASSLGLALDTQYFGPGTRLTVL.

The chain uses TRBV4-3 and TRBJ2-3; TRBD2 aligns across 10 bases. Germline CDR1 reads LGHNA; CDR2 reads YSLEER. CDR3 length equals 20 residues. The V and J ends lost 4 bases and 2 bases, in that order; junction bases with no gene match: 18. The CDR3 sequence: CASSPEQGLAGEGVTDTQYF. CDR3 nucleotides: TGCGCCAGCAGCCCAGAACAGGGTCTAGCGGGAGAGGGGGTCACAGATACGCAGTATTTT.

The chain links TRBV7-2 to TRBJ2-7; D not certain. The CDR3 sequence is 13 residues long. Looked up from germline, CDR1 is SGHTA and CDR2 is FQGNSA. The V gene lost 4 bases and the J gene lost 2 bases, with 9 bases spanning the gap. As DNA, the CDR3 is TGTGCCAGCAGCTACGGTTTACCCTACGAGCAGTACTTC. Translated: CASSYGLPYEQYF.

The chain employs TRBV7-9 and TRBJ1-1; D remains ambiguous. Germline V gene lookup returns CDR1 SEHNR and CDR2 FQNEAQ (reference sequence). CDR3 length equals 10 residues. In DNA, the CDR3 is TGTGCAAGCGGTACCTCGGGAGCTTTCTTT. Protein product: CASGTSGAFF.

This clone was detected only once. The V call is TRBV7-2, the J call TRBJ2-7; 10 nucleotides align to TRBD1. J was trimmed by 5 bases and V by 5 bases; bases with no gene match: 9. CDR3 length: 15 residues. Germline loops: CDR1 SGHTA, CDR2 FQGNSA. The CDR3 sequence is CASSPLTGGLDEQYF. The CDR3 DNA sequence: TGTGCCAGCAGCCCGCTGACAGGGGGCTTAGACGAGCAGTACTTC.

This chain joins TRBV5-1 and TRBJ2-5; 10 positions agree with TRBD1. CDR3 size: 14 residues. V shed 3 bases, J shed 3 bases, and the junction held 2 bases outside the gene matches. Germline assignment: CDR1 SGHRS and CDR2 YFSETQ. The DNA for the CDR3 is TGCGCCAGCAGCTCGGGGACAGGGGAAGAGACCCAGTACTTC. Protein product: CASSSGTGEETQYF.

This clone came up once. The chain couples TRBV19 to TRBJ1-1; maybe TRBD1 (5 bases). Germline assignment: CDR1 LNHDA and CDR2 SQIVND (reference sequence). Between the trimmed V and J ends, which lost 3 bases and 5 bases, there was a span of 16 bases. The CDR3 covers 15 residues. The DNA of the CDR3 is TGTGCCAGTAGTATTCGGGGGGAGCCTAGGACTGAAGCTTTCTTT. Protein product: CASSIRGEPRTEAFF. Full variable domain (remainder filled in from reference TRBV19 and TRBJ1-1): DGGITQSPKYLFRKEGQNVTLSCEQNLNHDAMYWYRQDPGQGLRLIYYSQIVNDFQKGDIAEGYSVSREKKESFPLTVTSAQKNPTAFYLCASSIRGEPRTEAFFGQGTRLTVV.

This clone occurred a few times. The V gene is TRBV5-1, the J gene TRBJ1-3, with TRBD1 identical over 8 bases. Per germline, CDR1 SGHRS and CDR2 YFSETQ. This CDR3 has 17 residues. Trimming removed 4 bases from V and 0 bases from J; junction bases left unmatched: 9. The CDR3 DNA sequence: TGCGCCAGCAGCACAGGGGGTCCCGTAATCTCTGGAAACACCATATATTTT. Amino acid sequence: CASSTGGPVISGNTIYF.

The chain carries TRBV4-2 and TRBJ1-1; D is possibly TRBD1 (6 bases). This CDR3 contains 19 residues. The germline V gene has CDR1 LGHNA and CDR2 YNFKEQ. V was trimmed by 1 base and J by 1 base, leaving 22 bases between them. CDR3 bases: TGTGCCAGCAGCCAAGTCGGCAGGGGATCGTTGTCCCCGAACACTGAAGCTTTCTTT. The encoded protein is CASSQVGRGSLSPNTEAFF.

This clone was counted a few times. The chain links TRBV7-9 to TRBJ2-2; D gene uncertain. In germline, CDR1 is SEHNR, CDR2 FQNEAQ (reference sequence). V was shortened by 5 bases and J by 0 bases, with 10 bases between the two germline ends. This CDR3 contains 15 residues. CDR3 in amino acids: CASSHTTANTGELFF. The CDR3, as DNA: TGTGCCAGCAGCCACACTACCGCGAACACCGGGGAGCTGTTTTTT.

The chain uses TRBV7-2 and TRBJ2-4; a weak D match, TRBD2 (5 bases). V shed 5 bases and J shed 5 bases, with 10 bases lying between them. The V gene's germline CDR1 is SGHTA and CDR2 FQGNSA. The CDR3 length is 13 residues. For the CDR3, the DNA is TGTGCCAGCAGCCGGGGTTCACAAAACATTCAGTACTTC. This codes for CASSRGSQNIQYF.

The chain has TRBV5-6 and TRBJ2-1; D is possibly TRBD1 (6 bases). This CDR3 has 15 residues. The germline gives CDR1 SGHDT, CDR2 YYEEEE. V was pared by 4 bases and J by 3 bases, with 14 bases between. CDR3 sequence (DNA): TGTGCCAGCAGCCCGGACAGCTCCTACTACAATGAGCAGTTCTTC. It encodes CASSPDSSYYNEQFF.

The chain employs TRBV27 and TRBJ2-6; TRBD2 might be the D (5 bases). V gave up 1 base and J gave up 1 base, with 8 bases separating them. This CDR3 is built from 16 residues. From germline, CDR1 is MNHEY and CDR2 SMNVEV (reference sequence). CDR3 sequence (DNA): TGTGCCAGCAGTTTATTCTCGGGGTCTGGGGCCAACGTCCTGACTTTC. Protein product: CASSLFSGSGANVLTF.